This T cell receptor beta chain was captured in a study of breast tumors, draining lymph nodes, adjacent tissues. This clonotype was seen repeatedly, ten times or more. Its antigen is still unknown. Breast cancer patients provided tissue from their axillary draining lymph nodes. MiXCR was run by TCRdb on the multiplex PCR reads, yielding one entry per CDR3 protein. The data contain under 250,000 distinct CDR3 sequences, roughly 30% of them seen just once; the ten biggest clones take up around 1.5%. Findings of the study overall: Tumor TCR diversity was below lymph nodes but above nontumor tissue. The lymph node origin of tumor T cells was framed as consistent with a hypothesis, not demonstrated. Findings are consistent with lymph node origin and intratumoral expansion of most tumor T cells.

The sequenced sample was axillary lymph node tissue. This TCR derives from a female donor with breast cancer. Some clones in this sample may be carry-over from other donors' samples.

CDR3 residues: CATSDRRATGELFF. The CDR3 bases are TGTGCCACCAGTGATCGGCGGGCTACCGGGGAGCTGTTTTTT. This sequence joins TRBV24-1 and TRBJ2-2; possible D gene TRBD2, 5 bases. This CDR3 is built from 14 residues. The germline V gene encodes CDR1 KGHDR and CDR2 SFDVKD. V dropped 3 bases and J dropped 5 bases, with 9 bases sitting between them.